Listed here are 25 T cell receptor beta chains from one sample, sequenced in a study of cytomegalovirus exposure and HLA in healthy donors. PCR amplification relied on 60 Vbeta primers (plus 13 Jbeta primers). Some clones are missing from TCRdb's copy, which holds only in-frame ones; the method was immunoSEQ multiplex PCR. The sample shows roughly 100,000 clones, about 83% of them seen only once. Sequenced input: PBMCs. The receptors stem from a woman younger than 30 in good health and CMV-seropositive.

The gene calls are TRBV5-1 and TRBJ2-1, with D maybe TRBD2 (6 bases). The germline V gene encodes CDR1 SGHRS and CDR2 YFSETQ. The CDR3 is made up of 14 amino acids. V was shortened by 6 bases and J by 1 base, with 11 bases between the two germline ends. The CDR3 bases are TGCGCCAGCACGCGCGGGGCTTCCTACAATGAGCAGTTCTTC. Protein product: CASTRGASYNEQFF. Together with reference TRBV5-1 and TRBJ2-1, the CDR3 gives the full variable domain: KAGVTQTPRYLIKTRGQQVTLSCSPISGHRSVSWYQQTPGQGLQFLFEYFSETQRNKGNFPGRFSGRQFSNSRSEMNVSTLELGDSALYLCASTRGASYNEQFFGPGTRLTVL.

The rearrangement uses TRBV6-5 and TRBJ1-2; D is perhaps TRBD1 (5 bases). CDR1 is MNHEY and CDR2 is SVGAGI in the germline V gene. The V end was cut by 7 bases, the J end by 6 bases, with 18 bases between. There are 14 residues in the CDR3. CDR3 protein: CASTFKGFIDGYTF. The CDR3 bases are TGTGCCAGCACCTTCAAGGGGTTCATAGATGGCTACACCTTC.

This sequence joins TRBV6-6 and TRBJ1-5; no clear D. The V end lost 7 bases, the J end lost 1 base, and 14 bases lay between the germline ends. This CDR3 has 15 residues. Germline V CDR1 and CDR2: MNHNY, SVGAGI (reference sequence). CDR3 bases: TGTGCCAGCAAGCCCCTGGAGGAGAGCAATCAGCCCCAGCATTTT. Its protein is CASKPLEESNQPQHF.

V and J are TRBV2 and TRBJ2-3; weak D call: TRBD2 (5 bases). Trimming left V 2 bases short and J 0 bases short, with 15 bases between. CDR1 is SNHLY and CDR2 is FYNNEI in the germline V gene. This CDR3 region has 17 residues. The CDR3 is CASSEPRGSPSTDTQYF. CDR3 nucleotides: TGTGCCAGCAGTGAACCTCGAGGGTCTCCTAGCACAGATACGCAGTATTTT.

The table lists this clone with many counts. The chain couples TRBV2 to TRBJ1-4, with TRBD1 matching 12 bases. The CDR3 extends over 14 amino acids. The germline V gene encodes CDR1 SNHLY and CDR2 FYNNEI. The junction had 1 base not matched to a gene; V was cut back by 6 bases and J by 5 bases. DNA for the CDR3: TGTGCCAGCAGGGGGACAGGGGGCAATGAAAAACTGTTTTTT. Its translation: CASRGTGGNEKLFF.

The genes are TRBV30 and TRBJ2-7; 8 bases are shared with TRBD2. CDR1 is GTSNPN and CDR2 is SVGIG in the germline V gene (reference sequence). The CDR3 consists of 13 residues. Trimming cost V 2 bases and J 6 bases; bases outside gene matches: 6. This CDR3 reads CAWSMGLGIEQYF. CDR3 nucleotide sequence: TGTGCCTGGAGTATGGGACTAGGGATCGAGCAGTACTTC.

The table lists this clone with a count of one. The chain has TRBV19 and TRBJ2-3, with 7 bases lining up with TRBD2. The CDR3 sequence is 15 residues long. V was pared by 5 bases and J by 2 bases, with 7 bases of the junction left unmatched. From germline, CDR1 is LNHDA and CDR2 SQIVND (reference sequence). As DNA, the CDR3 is TGTGCCAGTAGTCCTCTAGCGGCTGTCACAGATACGCAGTATTTT. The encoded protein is CASSPLAAVTDTQYF.

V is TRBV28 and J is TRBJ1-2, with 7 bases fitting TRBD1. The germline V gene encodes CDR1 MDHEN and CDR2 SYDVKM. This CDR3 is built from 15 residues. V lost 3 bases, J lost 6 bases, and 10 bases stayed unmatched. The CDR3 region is CASSFFPSDRDGYTF. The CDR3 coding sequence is TGTGCCAGCAGTTTTTTCCCCTCCGACAGGGATGGCTACACCTTC.

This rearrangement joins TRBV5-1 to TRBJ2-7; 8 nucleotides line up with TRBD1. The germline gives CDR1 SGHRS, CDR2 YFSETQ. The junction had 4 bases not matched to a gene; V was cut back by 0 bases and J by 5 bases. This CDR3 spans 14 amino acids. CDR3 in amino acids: CASSLGQGNNEQYF. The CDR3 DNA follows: TGCGCCAGCAGCTTGGGACAGGGGAACAACGAGCAGTACTTC.

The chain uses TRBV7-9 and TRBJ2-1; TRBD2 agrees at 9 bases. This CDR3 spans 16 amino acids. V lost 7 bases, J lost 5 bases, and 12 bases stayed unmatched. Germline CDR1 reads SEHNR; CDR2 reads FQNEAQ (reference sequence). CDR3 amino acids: CASNWGSGGFDNEQFF. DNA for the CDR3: TGTGCCAGCAACTGGGGTAGCGGGGGCTTTGACAATGAGCAGTTCTTC.

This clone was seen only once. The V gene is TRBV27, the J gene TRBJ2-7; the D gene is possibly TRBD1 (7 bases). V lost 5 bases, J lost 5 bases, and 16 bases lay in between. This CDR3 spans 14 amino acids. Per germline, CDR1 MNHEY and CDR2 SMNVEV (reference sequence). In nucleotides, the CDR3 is TGTGCCAGCAGTATCAGGGGGACTGAAGACGAGCAGTACTTC. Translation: CASSIRGTEDEQYF.

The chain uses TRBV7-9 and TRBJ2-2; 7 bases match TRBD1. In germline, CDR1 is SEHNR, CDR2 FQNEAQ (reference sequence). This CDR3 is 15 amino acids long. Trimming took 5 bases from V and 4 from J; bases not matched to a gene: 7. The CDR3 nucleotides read TGTGCCAGCAGCCCCTGGGACAGACTCACCGGGGAGCTGTTTTTT. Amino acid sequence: CASSPWDRLTGELFF.

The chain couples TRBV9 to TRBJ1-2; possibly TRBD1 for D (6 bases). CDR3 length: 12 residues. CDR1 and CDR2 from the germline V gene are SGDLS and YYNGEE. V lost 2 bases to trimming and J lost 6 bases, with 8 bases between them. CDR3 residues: CASSVGGDGYTF. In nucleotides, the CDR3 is TGTGCCAGCAGCGTTGGGGGCGATGGCTACACCTTC.

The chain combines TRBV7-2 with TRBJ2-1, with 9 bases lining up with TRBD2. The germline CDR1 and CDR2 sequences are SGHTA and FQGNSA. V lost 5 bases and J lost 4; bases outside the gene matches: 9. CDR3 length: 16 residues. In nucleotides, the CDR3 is TGTGCCAGCAGCCTGGCGTCTAGCGGGATTTACAATGAGCAGTTCTTC. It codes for CASSLASSGIYNEQFF. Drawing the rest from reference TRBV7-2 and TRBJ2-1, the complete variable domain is GAGVSQSPSNKVTEKGKDVELRCDPISGHTALYWYRQSLGQGLEFLIYFQGNSAPDKSGLPSDRFSAERTGGSVSTLTIQRTQQEDSAVYLCASSLASSGIYNEQFFGPGTRLTVL.

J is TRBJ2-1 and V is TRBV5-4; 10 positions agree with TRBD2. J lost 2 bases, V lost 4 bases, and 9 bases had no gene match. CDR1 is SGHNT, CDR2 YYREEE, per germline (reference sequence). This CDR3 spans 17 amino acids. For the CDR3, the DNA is TGTGCCAGCAGCCTAACCATACTAGCGGGAACCTACAATGAGCAGTTCTTC. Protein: CASSLTILAGTYNEQFF.

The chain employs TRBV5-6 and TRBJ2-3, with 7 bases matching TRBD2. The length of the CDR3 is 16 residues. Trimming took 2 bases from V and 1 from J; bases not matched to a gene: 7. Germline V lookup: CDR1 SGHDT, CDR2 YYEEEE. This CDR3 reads CASSLLALFGTDTQYF. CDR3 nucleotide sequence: TGTGCCAGCAGCTTACTAGCGTTATTCGGCACAGATACGCAGTATTTT.

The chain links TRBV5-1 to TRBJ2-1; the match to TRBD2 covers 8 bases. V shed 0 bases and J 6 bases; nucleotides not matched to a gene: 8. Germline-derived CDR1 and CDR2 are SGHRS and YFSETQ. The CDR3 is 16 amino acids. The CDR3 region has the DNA TGCGCCAGCAGCTTGGAGCTAGCGGGTACCCTCAATGAGCAGTTCTTC. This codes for CASSLELAGTLNEQFF.

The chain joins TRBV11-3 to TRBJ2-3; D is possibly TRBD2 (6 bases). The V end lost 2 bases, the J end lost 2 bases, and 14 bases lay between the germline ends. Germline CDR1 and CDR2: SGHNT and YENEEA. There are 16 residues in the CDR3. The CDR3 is CASSLRRWEVTDTQYF. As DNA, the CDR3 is TGTGCCAGCAGCTTACGTAGGTGGGAGGTCACAGATACGCAGTATTTT.

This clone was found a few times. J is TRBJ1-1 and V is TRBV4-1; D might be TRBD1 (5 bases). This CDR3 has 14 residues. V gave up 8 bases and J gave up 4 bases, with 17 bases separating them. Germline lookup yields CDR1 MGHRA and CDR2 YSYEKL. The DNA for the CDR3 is TGCGCCAGCCGCATGGCAGGGTATGTCACTGAAGCTTTCTTT. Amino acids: CASRMAGYVTEAFF.

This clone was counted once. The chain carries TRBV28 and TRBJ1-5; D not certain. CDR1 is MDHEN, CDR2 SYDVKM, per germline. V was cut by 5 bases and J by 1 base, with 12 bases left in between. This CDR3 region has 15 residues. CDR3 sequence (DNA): TGTGCCAGCAGTATCTACGGCAGGAGCAATCAGCCCCAGCATTTT. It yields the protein CASSIYGRSNQPQHF.

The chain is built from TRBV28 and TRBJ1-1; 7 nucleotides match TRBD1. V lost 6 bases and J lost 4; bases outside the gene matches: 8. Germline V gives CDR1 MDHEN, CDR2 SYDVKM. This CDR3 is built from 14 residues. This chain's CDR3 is CASSDGTGVTEAFF. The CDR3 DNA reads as TGTGCCAGCAGCGATGGCACAGGGGTCACTGAAGCTTTCTTT.

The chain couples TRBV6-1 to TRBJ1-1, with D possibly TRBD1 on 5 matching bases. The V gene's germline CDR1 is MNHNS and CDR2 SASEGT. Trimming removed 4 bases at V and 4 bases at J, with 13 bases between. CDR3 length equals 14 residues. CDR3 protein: CASSVVFQGTEAFF. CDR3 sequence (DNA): TGTGCCAGCAGTGTTGTCTTTCAGGGCACTGAAGCTTTCTTT.

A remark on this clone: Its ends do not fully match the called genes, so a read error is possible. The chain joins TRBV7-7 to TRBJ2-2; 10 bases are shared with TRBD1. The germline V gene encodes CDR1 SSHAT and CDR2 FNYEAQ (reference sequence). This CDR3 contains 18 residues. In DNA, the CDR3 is TGTGCTAGCAGCTTAGGAAAACGGACAGGGGGGGACACCGGGGAGCTGTTTTTT. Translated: CASSLGKRTGGDTGELFF.

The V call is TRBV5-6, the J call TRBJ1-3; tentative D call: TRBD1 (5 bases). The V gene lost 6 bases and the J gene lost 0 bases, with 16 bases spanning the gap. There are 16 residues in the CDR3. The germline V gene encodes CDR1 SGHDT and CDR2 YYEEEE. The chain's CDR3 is CASTKTGVISGNTIYF. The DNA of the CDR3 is TGTGCCAGCACCAAAACGGGGGTGATCTCTGGAAACACCATATATTTT.

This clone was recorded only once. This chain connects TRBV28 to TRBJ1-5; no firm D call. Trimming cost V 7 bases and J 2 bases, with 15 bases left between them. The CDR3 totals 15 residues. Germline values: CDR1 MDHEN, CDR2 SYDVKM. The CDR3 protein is CASIAAVVGNQPQHF. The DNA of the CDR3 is TGTGCCAGCATCGCGGCGGTTGTAGGCAATCAGCCCCAGCATTTT.